The T cell receptor beta chain described here comes from a study of neurological immune-mediated disorders. Overall study findings and caveats: Private repertoires in all groups were suggested, as expanded clones shared no CDR3 amino acid sequences across subjects. The greatest degree of TCR clonal expansion was observed in HTLV-1-associated myelopathy, with the lowest in multiple sclerosis, below that of healthy controls.

Time point given: longitudinal time-point 2. The germline V and J ends were trimmed by 8 bases and 3 bases, with 16 bases remaining between them. CDR1 is MNHEY, CDR2 SVGAGI, per germline. CDR3 size: 14 residues. This clonotype was detected ten times or more. Antigen: not known. The cDNA was produced through 5'RACE with 10-nucleotide random UMIs. In each sequencing run, over 170 million TCR-beta sequences were generated from 15-18 subjects. MiXCR, run by TCRdb on the 5' RACE reads, gives a single entry per CDR3 protein. Altogether under 100,000 distinct CDR3 sequences are present, roughly 13% being singletons, with the ten largest covering 5%.

Sequencing input: PBMCs. This clonotype was sampled from a female donor with HTLV-1-associated myelopathy (HAM/TSP). The V call is TRBV6-5, the J call TRBJ2-5, with D possibly being TRBD1 (6 bases). The CDR3 protein is CASHTGPGKETQYF. The DNA of the CDR3 is TGTGCCAGCCATACAGGGCCCGGAAAAGAGACCCAGTACTTC.